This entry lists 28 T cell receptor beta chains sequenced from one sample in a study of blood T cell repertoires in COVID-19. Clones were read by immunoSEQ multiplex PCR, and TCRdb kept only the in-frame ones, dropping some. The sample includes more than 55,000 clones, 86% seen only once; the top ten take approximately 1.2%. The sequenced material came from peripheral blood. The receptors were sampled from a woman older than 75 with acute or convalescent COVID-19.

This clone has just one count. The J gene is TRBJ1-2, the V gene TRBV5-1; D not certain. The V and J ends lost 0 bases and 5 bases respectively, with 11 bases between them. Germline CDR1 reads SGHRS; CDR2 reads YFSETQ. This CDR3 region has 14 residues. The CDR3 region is CASSLDPEAYGYTF. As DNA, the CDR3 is TGCGCCAGCAGCTTGGACCCCGAAGCTTATGGCTACACCTTC. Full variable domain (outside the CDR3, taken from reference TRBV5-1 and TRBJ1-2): KAGVTQTPRYLIKTRGQQVTLSCSPISGHRSVSWYQQTPGQGLQFLFEYFSETQRNKGNFPGRFSGRQFSNSRSEMNVSTLELGDSALYLCASSLDPEAYGYTFGSGTRLTVV.

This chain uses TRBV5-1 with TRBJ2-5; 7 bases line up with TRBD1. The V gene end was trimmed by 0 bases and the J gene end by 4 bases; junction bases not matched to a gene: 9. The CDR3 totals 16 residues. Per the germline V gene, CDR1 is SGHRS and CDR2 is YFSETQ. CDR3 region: CASSLGGQLLGETQYF. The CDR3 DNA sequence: TGCGCCAGCAGCTTGGGGGGACAGCTCTTGGGAGAGACCCAGTACTTC. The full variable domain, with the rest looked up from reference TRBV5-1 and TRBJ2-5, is KAGVTQTPRYLIKTRGQQVTLSCSPISGHRSVSWYQQTPGQGLQFLFEYFSETQRNKGNFPGRFSGRQFSNSRSEMNVSTLELGDSALYLCASSLGGQLLGETQYFGPGTRLLVL.

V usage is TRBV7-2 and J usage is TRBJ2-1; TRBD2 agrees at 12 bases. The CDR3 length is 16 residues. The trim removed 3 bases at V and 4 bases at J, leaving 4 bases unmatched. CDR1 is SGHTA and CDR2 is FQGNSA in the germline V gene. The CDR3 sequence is CASSFRGLAGYNEQFF. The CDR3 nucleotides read TGTGCCAGCAGCTTCAGAGGACTAGCGGGGTACAATGAGCAGTTCTTC.

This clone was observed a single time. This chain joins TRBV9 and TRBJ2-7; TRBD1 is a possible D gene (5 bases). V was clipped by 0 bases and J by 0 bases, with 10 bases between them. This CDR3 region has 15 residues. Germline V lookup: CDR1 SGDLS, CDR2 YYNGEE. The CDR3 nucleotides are TGTGCCAGCAGCGTAGAGGTAGGGGCCTCCTACGAGCAGTACTTC. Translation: CASSVEVGASYEQYF.

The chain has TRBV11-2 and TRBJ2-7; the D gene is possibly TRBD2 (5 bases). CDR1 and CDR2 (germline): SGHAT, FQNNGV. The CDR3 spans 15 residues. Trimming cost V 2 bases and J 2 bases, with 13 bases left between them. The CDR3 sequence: CASSLHGTGTYEQYF. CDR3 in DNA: TGTGCCAGCAGCTTACATGGAACGGGGACCTACGAGCAGTACTTC. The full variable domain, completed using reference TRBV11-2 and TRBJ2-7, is EAGVAQSPRYKIIEKRQSVAFWCNPISGHATLYWYQQILGQGPKLLIQFQNNGVVDDSQLPKDRFSAERLKGVDSTLKIQPAKLEDSAVYLCASSLHGTGTYEQYFGPGTRLTVT.

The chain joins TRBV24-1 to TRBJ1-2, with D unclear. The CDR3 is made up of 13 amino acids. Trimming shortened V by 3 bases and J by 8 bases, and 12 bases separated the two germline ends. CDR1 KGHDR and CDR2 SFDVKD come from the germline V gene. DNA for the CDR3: TGTGCCACCAGTGATCCTCAGATGTCCGGCTACACCTTC. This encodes CATSDPQMSGYTF.

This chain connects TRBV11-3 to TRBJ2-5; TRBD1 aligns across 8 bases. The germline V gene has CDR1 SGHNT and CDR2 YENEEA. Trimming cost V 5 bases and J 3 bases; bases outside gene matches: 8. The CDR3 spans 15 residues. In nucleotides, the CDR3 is TGTGCCAGCAGCCCAGGAGAGACAGGGGAAGAGACCCAGTACTTC. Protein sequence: CASSPGETGEETQYF.

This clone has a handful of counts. The CDR3 DNA reads as TGTGCCAGCAGCCTCTACCGGGACAGTGAAGCTTTCTTT. Amino acids: CASSLYRDSEAFF. This rearrangement joins TRBV11-3 to TRBJ1-1; 7 bases map to TRBD1. Germline V gene sequence: CDR1 SGHNT, CDR2 YENEEA. After removal of 5 bases from V and 7 bases from J, the junction contained 7 bases not matched to a gene. The CDR3 loop spans 13 amino acids.

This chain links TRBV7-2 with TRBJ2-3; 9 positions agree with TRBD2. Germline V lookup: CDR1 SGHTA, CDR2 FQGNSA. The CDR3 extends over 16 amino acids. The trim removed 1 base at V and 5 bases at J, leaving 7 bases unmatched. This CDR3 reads CASSLVGGRAVDTQYF. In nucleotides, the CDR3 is TGTGCCAGCAGCTTAGTCGGCGGGAGGGCCGTAGATACGCAGTATTTT.

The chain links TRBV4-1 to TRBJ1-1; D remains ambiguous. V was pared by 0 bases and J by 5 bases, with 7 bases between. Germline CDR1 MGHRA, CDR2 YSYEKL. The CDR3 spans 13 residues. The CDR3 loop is CASSQDGITEAFF. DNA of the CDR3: TGCGCCAGCAGCCAAGATGGCATTACTGAAGCTTTCTTT.

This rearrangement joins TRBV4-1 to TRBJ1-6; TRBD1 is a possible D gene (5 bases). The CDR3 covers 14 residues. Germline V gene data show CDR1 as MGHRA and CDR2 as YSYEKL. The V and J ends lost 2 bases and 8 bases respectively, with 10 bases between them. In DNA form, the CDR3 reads TGCGCCAGCAGCCAATATGGGGCAGATTCACCCCTCCACTTT. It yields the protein CASSQYGADSPLHF.

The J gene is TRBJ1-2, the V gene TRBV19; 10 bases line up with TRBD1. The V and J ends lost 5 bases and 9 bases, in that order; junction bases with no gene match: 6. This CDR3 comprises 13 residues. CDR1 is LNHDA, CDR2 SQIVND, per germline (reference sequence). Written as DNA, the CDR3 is TGTGCCAGTAGTGGGGACAGGGGAGTAAGCTACACCTTC. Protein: CASSGDRGVSYTF.

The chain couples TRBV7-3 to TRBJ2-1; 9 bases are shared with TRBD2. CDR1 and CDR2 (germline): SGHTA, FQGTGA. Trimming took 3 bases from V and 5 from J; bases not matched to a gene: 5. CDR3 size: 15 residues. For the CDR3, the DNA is TGTGCCAGCAGCTTCGGAGTAGCGGGGGACAATGAGCAGTTCTTC. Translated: CASSFGVAGDNEQFF.

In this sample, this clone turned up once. Here the CDR3 reads CASSLDLSGAQPQHF. The DNA for the CDR3 is TGTGCCAGCAGCTTAGACCTCTCAGGGGCTCAGCCCCAGCATTTT. This chain joins TRBV11-2 and TRBJ1-5; D possibly corresponds to TRBD1 (6 bases). The CDR3 loop spans 15 amino acids. Trimming removed 0 bases at V and 6 bases at J, with 12 bases between. CDR1 is SGHAT and CDR2 is FQNNGV in the germline V gene.

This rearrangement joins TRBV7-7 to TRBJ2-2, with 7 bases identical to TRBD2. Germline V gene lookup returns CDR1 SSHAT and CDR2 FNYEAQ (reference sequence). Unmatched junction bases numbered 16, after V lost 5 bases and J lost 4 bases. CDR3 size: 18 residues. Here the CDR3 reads CASSGSGDLRPSTGELFF. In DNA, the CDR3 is TGTGCCAGCAGCGGAAGCGGGGACTTACGTCCCTCCACCGGGGAGCTGTTTTTT.

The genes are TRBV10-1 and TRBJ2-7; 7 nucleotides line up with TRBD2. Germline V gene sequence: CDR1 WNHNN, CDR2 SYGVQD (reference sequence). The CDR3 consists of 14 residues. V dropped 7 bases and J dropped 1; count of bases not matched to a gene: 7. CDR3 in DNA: TGCGCCAGCACTAGCGGTACTAATTCCTACGAGCAGTACTTC. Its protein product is CASTSGTNSYEQYF.

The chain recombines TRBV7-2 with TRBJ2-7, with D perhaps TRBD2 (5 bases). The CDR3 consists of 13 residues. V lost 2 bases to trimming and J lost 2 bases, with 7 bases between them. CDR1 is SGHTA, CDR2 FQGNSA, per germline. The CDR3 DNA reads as TGTGCCAGCAGCTTACGGGAAACCTACGAGCAGTACTTC. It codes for CASSLRETYEQYF.

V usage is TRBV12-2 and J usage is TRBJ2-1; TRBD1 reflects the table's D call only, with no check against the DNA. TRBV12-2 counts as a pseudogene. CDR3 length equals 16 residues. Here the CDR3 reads CASRLWYRDSYNEQFF. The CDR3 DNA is TGTGCAAGTCGCTTATGGTACAGGGATTCCTACAATGAGCAGTTCTTC.

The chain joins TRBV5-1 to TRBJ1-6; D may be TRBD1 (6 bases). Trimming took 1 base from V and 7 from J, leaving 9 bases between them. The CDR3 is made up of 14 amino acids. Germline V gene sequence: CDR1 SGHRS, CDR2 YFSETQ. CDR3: CASSLRTANSPLHF. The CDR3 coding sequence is TGCGCCAGCAGCTTGAGGACAGCAAATTCACCCCTCCACTTT. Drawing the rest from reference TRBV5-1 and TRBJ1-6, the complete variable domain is KAGVTQTPRYLIKTRGQQVTLSCSPISGHRSVSWYQQTPGQGLQFLFEYFSETQRNKGNFPGRFSGRQFSNSRSEMNVSTLELGDSALYLCASSLRTANSPLHFGNGTRLTVT.

CDR3 DNA: TGTGCCAGCAGCCCCTCCCCGGGTGAGCGGGGATCCTACGAGCAGTACTTC. It encodes CASSPSPGERGSYEQYF. The J gene is TRBJ2-7, the V gene TRBV3-1 (or the pseudogene TRBV3-2); 7 bases match TRBD2. The CDR3 is 17 residues long. CDR1 is LGHDT, CDR2 YNNKEL, per germline (reference sequence). Losses at the gene ends were 4 bases for V and 1 base for J; bases not matched to a gene: 13.

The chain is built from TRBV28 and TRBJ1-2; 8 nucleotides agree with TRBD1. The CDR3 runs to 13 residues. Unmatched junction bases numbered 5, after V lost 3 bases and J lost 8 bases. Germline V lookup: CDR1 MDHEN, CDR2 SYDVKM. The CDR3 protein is CASSFAGGSGYTF. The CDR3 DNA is TGTGCCAGCAGTTTTGCAGGGGGCAGCGGCTACACCTTC.

The CDR3 nucleotides are TGTGCCAGTAGCGGACAGGGTAACACTGAAGCTTTCTTT. This encodes CASSGQGNTEAFF. The V call is TRBV19, the J call TRBJ1-1, with 8 bases lining up with TRBD1. CDR1 and CDR2 (germline): LNHDA, SQIVND (reference sequence). The J segment lost 2 bases and the V segment lost 6 bases, leaving 2 bases of the junction unmatched. CDR3 length: 13 amino acids.

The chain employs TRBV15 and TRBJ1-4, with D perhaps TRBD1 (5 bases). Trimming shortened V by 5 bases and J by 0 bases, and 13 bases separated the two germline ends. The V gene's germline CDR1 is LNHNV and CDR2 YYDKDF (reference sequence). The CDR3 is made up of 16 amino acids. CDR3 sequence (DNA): TGTGCCACCAGCCCTTCCGGGGGTGCAACTAATGAAAAACTGTTTTTT. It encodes CATSPSGGATNEKLFF.

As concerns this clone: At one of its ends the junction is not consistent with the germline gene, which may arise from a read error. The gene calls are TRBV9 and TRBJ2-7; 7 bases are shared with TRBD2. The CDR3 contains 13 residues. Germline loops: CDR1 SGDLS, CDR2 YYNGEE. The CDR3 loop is CASSVLPSGEQCF. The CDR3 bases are TGTGCCAGCAGCGTACTCCCTAGCGGCGAGCAGTGCTTC.

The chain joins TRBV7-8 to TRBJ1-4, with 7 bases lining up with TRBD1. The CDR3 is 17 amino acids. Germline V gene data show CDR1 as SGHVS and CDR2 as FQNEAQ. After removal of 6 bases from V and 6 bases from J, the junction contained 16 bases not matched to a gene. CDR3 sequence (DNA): TGTGCCAGCAGATCCGGCAGGGGGTGGGGCGGACATGAAAAACTGTTTTTT. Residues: CASRSGRGWGGHEKLFF.

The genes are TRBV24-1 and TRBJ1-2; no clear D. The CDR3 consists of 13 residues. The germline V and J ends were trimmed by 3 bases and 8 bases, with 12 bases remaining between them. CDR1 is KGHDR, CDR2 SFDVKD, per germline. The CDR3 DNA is TGTGCCACCAGTGATCCCCCAGGAACGGGCTACACCTTC. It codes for CATSDPPGTGYTF.

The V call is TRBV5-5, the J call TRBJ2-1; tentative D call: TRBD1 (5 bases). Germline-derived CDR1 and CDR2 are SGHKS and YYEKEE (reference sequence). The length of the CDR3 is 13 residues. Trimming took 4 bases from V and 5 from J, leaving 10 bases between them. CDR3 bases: TGTGCCAGCAGCCGTCTAGGGGACAATGAGCAGTTCTTC. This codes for CASSRLGDNEQFF.

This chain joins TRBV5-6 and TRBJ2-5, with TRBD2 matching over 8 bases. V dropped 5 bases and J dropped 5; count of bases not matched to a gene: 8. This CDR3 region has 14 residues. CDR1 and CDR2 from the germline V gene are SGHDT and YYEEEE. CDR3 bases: TGTGCCAGCAGGAGAGCGGGAGAGAGGGAGACCCAGTACTTC. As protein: CASRRAGERETQYF.